This TCR beta chain was recovered during a study of cytomegalovirus exposure and HLA in healthy donors. Study-level background: When 398 donors were genotyped, roughly 82% of them were found to fall in the Caucasian-associated ancestry cluster.

This clone was seen a few times. In the PCR, 60 Vbeta and 13 Jbeta primers were used. Profiled with immunoSEQ multiplex PCR; TCRdb holds only in-frame clones, not every one. Of 150,000 to 200,000 clones in the sample, over 60% are singletons; the top ten hold 0.7% to 0.85%. The CDR3 has 13 residues. Germline V gene sequence: CDR1 MGHRA, CDR2 YSYEKL. The V and J ends lost 6 bases and 7 bases respectively, with 16 bases between them. The clonotype comes from a female donor in good health and CMV-seronegative. The specimen sequenced was PBMCs. V is TRBV4-1 and J is TRBJ2-7, with a tentative D call TRBD1 (6 bases). The CDR3 is CASSQLTGKEQYF. The CDR3 DNA reads as TGCGCCAGCAGTCAACTCACAGGGAAGGAGCAGTACTTC.